This TCR beta chain stems from a study of blood T cell repertoires in COVID-19. Turning to the study itself: Some COVID-19 samples were acute and others convalescent; all came from the United States, Italy and Spain.

Seattle patient enrollment occurred during active infection, with longitudinal follow-up thereafter. Germline V gene sequence: CDR1 SGHDN, CDR2 FVKESK. With V trimmed by 2 bases and J by 4 bases, 5 bases remained unmatched. The CDR3 sequence is 16 residues long. Produced via immunoSEQ multiplex PCR; TCRdb's table is partial and in-frame only. The data show hundreds of thousands of clones, with almost 90% seen just once and under 1.1% held by the top ten. The TCR originated in a woman aged 35 to 49 with COVID-19, enrolled during active disease. The chain is built from TRBV14 and TRBJ1-3; 10 nucleotides align to TRBD1. The specimen was peripheral blood. CDR3: CASSQSTGGLGNTIYF. DNA for the CDR3: TGTGCCAGCAGCCAATCGACAGGGGGCTTAGGAAACACCATATATTTT.